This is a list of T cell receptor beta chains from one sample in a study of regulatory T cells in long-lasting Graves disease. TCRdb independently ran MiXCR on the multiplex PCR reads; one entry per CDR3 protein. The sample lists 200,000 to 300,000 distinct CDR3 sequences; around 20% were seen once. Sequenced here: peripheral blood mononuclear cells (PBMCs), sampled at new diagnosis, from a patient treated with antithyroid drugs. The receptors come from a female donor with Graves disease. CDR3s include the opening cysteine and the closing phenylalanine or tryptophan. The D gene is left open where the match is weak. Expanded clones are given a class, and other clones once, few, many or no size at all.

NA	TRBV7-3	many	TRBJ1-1	CASSLQTNTEAFF	TGTGCCAGCAGCCTACAGACGAACACTGAAGCTTTCTTT
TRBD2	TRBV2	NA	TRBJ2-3	CASRGTSGSDTQYF	TGTGCCAGCAGGGGGACTAGCGGGAGTGATACGCAGTATTTT
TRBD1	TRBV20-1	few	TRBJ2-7	CSARGGQSSYGQYF	TGCAGTGCTAGAGGGGGACAGAGCTCCTACGGGCAGTACTTC
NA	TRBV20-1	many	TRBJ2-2	CSARRTGELFF	TGCAGTGCCAGGAGGACCGGGGAGCTGTTTTTT
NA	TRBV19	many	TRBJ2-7	CASSVGGLHEQYF	TGTGCCAGTAGTGTGGGGGGCCTCCACGAGCAGTACTTC
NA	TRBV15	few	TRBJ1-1	CATSPDRRGNTEAFF	TGTGCCACTAGCCCCGACAGGCGGGGGAACACTGAAGCTTTCTTT
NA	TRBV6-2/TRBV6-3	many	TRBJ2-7	CASSYSTGRYEQYF	TGTGCCAGCAGTTACTCTACAGGGCGCTACGAGCAGTACTTC
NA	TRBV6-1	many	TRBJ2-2	CASVTGQNTGELFF	TGTGCCAGCGTAACGGGGCAGAACACCGGGGAGCTGTTTTTT
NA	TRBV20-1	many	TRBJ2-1	CSASRTGGNEQFF	TGCAGTGCTAGCCGGACCGGAGGCAATGAGCAGTTCTTC
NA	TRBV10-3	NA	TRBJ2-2	CAISKLGNTGELFF	TGTGCCATCAGTAAGTTGGGGAACACCGGGGAGCTGTTTTTT
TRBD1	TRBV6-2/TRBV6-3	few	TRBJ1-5	CASSSSGTGGYQPQHF	TGTGCCAGCAGTTCCTCTGGGACAGGGGGCTATCAGCCCCAGCATTTT
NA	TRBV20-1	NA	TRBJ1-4	CSASRSTKNEKLFF	TGCAGTGCTAGCCGCTCGACTAAGAATGAAAAACTGTTTTTT
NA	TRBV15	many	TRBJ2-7	CATSREGRSYEQYF	TGTGCCACCAGCAGAGAGGGCAGGTCCTACGAGCAGTACTTC
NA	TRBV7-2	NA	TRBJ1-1	CASIASPGGSTEAFF	TGTGCCAGCATCGCCAGCCCGGGGGGCAGCACTGAAGCTTTCTTT
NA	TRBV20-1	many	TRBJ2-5	CSARNLYQETQYF	TGCAGTGCTCGTAATTTGTACCAAGAGACCCAGTACTTC
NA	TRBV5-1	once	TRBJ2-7	CASSTTAGVTYEQYF	TGCGCCAGCAGCACGACAGCCGGGGTCACCTACGAGCAGTACTTC
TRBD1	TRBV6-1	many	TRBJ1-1	CASSFQGARSTEAFF	TGTGCCAGCAGCTTTCAGGGGGCGCGGAGCACTGAAGCTTTCTTT
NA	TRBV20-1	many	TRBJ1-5	CSAYNWNQPQHF	TGCAGTGCTTATAATTGGAATCAGCCCCAGCATTTT
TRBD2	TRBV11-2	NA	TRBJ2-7	CASSGNGGRKGF	TGTGCCAGCAGCGGAAACGGGGGGAGGAAAGGATTC
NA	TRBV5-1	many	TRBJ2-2	CASSSETVSFGAGELFF	TGCGCCAGCAGCTCTGAGACAGTCTCCTTCGGGGCCGGGGAGCTGTTTTTT
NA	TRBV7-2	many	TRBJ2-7	CASSHPGVALNEQYF	TGTGCCAGCAGCCACCCGGGGGTAGCTTTGAACGAGCAGTACTTC
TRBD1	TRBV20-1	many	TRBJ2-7	CSAHYLKGQLSYEQYF	TGCAGTGCTCATTATCTTAAGGGACAGCTCTCCTACGAGCAGTACTTC
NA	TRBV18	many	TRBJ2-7	CASSPTGRTYEQYF	TGTGCCAGCTCACCCACGGGACGTACGTACGAGCAGTACTTC
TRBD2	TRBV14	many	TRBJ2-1	CASSQASGEQFF	TGTGCCAGCAGCCAAGCTAGCGGGGAGCAGTTCTTC
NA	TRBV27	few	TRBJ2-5	CASSHGTGPRPQYF	TGTGCCAGCAGTCACGGGACCGGGCCTAGGCCCCAGTACTTC
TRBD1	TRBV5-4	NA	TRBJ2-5	CASSSQQGKGETQYF	TGTGCCAGCAGCTCACAACAGGGGAAGGGAGAGACCCAGTACTTC
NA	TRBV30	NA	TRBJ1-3	CAWSAGQGMFSGNTIYF	TGTGCCTGGAGCGCAGGGCAGGGAATGTTCTCTGGAAACACCATATATTTT
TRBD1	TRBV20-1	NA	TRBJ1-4	CSAYRGPNEKLFF	TGCAGTGCCTACAGGGGTCCTAATGAAAAACTGTTTTTT
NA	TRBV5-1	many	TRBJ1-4	CASSLVGAGTNEKLFF	TGCGCCAGCAGCTTGGTAGGGGCTGGTACTAATGAAAAACTGTTTTTT
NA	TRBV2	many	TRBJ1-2	CASSEAAGGYTF	TGTGCCAGCAGTGAAGCCGCCGGGGGCTACACCTTC
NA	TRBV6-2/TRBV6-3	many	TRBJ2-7	CASSYVREDDEQYF	TGTGCCAGCAGTTACGTCAGGGAGGATGACGAGCAGTACTTC
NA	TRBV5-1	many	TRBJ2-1	CASSLEHNEQFF	TGCGCCAGCAGCTTGGAACACAATGAGCAGTTCTTC
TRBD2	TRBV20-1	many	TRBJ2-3	CSAREPTSGRGNTDTQYF	TGCAGTGCTAGAGAGCCCACTAGCGGGAGGGGTAACACAGATACGCAGTATTTT
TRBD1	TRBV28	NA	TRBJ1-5	CASSLGGTGVVYSNQPQHF	TGTGCCAGCAGTTTAGGGGGGACAGGGGTTGTCTATAGCAATCAGCCCCAGCATTTT
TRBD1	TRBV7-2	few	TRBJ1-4	CASSHDRGDEKLFF	TGTGCCAGCAGCCATGACAGGGGGGATGAAAAACTGTTTTTT
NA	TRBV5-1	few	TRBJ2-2	CASSLGSVNTGELFF	TGCGCCAGCAGCTTGGGGTCCGTGAACACCGGGGAGCTGTTTTTT
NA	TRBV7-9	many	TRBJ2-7	CASSTTGPSREQYF	TGTGCCAGCAGTACAACAGGGCCGAGCCGCGAGCAGTACTTC
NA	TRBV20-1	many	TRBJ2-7	CSARLDSAYQQYF	TGCAGTGCTAGATTGGATTCCGCCTACCAGCAGTACTTC
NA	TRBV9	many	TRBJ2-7	CASSVAPGAYEQYF	TGTGCCAGCAGCGTAGCCCCAGGGGCCTACGAGCAGTACTTC
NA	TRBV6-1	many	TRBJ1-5	CASSDFDRQPQHF	TGTGCCAGCAGTGACTTCGACAGGCAGCCCCAGCATTTT
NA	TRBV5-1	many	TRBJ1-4	CASSTYPTTILFF	TGCGCCAGCAGCACCTACCCCACGACTATACTGTTTTTT
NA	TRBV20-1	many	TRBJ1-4	CSARDTREKEKLFF	TGCAGTGCTAGAGATACCCGGGAGAAGGAAAAACTGTTTTTT
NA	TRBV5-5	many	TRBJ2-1	CASSLAGGPATGQFF	TGTGCCAGCAGCTTGGCCGGGGGACCTGCGACCGGACAGTTCTTC
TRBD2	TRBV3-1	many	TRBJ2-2	CASSPRQRGELVF	TGTGCCAGCAGCCCTAGACAGCGGGGGGAGCTGGTTTTT
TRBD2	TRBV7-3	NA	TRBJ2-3	CASSLKGGGSGGPGDTQYF	TGTGCCAGCAGCTTAAAGGGGGGGGGTAGCGGGGGGCCTGGAGATACGCAGTATTTT
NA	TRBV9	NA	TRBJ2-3	CASSVSYGRSTDTQYF	TGTGCCAGCAGCGTATCCTACGGGAGAAGCACAGATACGCAGTATTTT
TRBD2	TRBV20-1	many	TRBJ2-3	CSARDGGGDTQYF	TGCAGTGCTAGAGATGGGGGGGGAGATACGCAGTATTTT
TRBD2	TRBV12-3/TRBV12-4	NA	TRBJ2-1	CASSLGGSGRGNEQFF	TGTGCCAGCAGTTTAGGGGGTAGCGGGAGGGGTAATGAGCAGTTCTTC
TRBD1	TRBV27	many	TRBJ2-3	CASSYIHRGLGGATQYF	TGTGCCAGCAGTTATATACACAGGGGGCTCGGGGGAGCTACGCAGTATTTT
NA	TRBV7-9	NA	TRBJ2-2	CASSLGELFF	TGTGCCAGCAGCCTCGGGGAGCTGTTTTTT
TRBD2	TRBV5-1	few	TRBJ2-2	CASSSSAGVVAGELFF	TGCGCCAGCAGCTCCTCGGCGGGGGTGGTGGCCGGGGAGCTGTTTTTT
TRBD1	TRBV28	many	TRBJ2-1	CASRPGGRSEQFF	TGTGCCAGCAGGCCAGGGGGCCGGAGTGAGCAGTTCTTC
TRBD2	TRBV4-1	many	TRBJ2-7	CASSQGGGDSYEQYF	TGCGCCAGCAGCCAAGGTGGGGGGGACTCCTACGAGCAGTACTTC
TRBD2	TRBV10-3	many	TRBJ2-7	CAISPGLAVGEQYF	TGTGCCATCAGCCCCGGACTAGCGGTAGGGGAGCAGTACTTC
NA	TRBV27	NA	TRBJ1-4	CASRGQGTEKLFF	TGTGCCAGCAGGGGCCAGGGAACCGAAAAACTGTTTTTT
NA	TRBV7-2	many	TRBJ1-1	CASSTYRVDTEAFF	TGTGCCAGCAGCACTTACAGGGTGGACACTGAAGCTTTCTTT
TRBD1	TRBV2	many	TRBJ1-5	CASSDRGVQPQHF	TGTGCCAGCAGTGACAGGGGGGTCCAGCCCCAGCATTTT